These 6 T cell receptor beta chains were all obtained from the same sample, sequenced in a study of T cells in Graves' hyperthyroidism and ophthalmopathy. Amplification yielded TCR beta CDR3 regions, with RNA transcripts as the source. TCR CDR3 underwent first-round RT-PCR with the HTBI primer set. TCRdb analysed the multiplex PCR reads with MiXCR anew, one entry per CDR3 protein. The top ten hold 34% of the sample, which has hundreds of thousands of distinct CDR3 sequences, roughly 20% seen once. Material: blood. The receptors originated from a young man with Graves' ophthalmopathy.

Notes on this clonotype: A much larger clone is a single base away; this may be a read error. This chain connects TRBV13 to TRBJ2-7; D may be TRBD1 or TRBD2 (5 bases each). The better agreement between TRBJ2-1 and the DNA end casts doubt on the J call. Germline values: CDR1 PRHDT, CDR2 FYEKMQ (reference sequence). This CDR3 has 13 residues. CDR3 DNA: TGTGCCAGCAGCTCACGGGGCTCCTACGAGCAGTTCTTC. This translates into CASSSRGSYEQFF.

This clonotype was found a few times. The chain uses TRBV12-3 or TRBV12-4 and TRBJ1-2, with D maybe TRBD1 (5 bases). CDR3 length: 13 amino acids. V shed 7 bases and J shed 7 bases, with 16 bases lying between them. The CDR3 DNA sequence: TGTGCCAGCACCTCGGGGACCCCGGCTGGCTACACCTTC. Protein product: CASTSGTPAGYTF.

This clonotype was counted many times. The chain employs TRBV7-3 and TRBJ2-1; no firm D call. With 1 base removed from V and 5 bases from J, the gap between germline ends came to 9 bases. The CDR3 covers 14 residues. The germline V gene encodes CDR1 SGHTA and CDR2 FQGTGA. DNA for the CDR3: TGTGCCAGCAGCTTAAGTGGAGTCGACAATGAGCAGTTCTTC. Translation: CASSLSGVDNEQFF.

Concerning this clonotype itself: The junction departs from germline at one end; a sequencing error may be responsible. The chain is built from TRBV18 and TRBJ2-1; 11 bases map to TRBD2. The CDR3 spans 17 residues. CDR1 is KGHSH and CDR2 is LQKENI in the germline V gene. Here the CDR3 reads CASSQTSGTSGYNEQSF. The CDR3 region has the DNA TGTGCCAGCTCCCAAACGTCCGGGACTAGCGGATACAATGAGCAGTCCTTC.

This clonotype was detected many times. The rearrangement joins TRBV5-1 to TRBJ2-1, with TRBD2 matching 9 bases. V lost 0 bases, J lost 0 bases, and 7 bases stayed unmatched. In germline, CDR1 is SGHRS, CDR2 YFSETQ. The CDR3 totals 18 residues. The DNA of the CDR3 is TGCGCCAGCAGCTTGGTGCCTAGCGGGAATCCCTCCTACAATGAGCAGTTCTTC. Protein: CASSLVPSGNPSYNEQFF.

This sequence joins TRBV20-1 and TRBJ2-3, with 15 positions matching TRBD2. Germline V gene sequence: CDR1 DFQATT, CDR2 SNEGSKA (reference sequence). Unmatched junction bases numbered 13, after V lost 5 bases and J lost 4 bases. CDR3 length: 18 amino acids. Here the CDR3 DNA reads TGCAGTGCTGGGTTCCCCGGGACTAGCGGGAGGAGGCCAGATACGCAGTATTTT. Translation: CSAGFPGTSGRRPDTQYF.